This TCR beta chain was documented in a study of blood T cell repertoires in COVID-19. At the level of the study: Samples representing acute and convalescent COVID-19 were sourced from the United States, Italy and Spain.

V gave up 2 bases and J gave up 0 bases, with 7 bases separating them. The CDR3 loop spans 14 amino acids. CDR1 is MDHEN and CDR2 is SYDVKM in the germline V gene. Cohorts were determined from participant-reported clinical history. Clones were sequenced by immunoSEQ multiplex PCR, and TCRdb holds only the in-frame ones, with some missing. The sample carries hundreds of thousands of clones, roughly 90% recorded once. Material for sequencing was PBMCs or T cells enriched from blood (not recorded which). This chain joins TRBV28 and TRBJ1-1; D call uncertain. This TCR came from a woman aged 18-35 years with acute COVID-19. In DNA form, the CDR3 reads TGTGCCAGCAGTTTAGAGGGATTGAACACTGAAGCTTTCTTT. Amino acids: CASSLEGLNTEAFF.